This T cell receptor (beta chain) appears in the sequencing data of a study of blood T cell repertoires in COVID-19. Study information: Samples came from the United States, Italy and Spain, spanning acute and convalescent COVID-19. Nucleic acid was either cDNA or gDNA, and it came from T cells, B-cell-depleted T cells, or PBMCs.

Some clones are missing from TCRdb's copy, which holds only in-frame ones; the method was immunoSEQ multiplex PCR. Seen here are tens of thousands of clones, roughly 86% observed once, and the top ten hold 6% to 7.5%. V dropped 4 bases and J dropped 0; count of bases not matched to a gene: 3. CDR3 size: 15 residues. Germline CDR1 SQVTM, CDR2 ANQGSEA. The clonotype was recovered from a man in his fifties or sixties with active or convalescent COVID-19. Sample: peripheral blood. The rearrangement joins TRBV29-1 to TRBJ2-6, with TRBD1 matching 7 bases. The CDR3, as DNA: TGCAGCGTTGGGGACAGACCCTCTGGGGCCAACGTCCTGACTTTC. This codes for CSVGDRPSGANVLTF.